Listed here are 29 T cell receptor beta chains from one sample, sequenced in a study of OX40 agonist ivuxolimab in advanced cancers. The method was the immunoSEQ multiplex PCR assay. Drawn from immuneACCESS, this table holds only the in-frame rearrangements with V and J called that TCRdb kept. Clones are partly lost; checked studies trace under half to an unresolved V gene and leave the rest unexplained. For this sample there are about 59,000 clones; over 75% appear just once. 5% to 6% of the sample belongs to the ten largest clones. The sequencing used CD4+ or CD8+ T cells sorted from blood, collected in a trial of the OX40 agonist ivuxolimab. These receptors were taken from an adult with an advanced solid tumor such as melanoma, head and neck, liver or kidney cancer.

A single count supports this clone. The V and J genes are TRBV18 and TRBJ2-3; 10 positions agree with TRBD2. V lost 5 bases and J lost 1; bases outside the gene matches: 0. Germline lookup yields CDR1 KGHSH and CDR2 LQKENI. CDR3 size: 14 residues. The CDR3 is CASSGTSGTDTQYF. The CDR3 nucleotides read TGTGCCAGCTCAGGGACTAGCGGCACAGATACGCAGTATTTT. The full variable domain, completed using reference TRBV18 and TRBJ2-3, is NAGVMQNPRHLVRRRGQEARLRCSPMKGHSHVYWYRQLPEEGLKFMVYLQKENIIDESGMPKERFSAEFPKEGPSILRIQQVVRGDSAAYFCASSGTSGTDTQYFGPGTRLTVL.

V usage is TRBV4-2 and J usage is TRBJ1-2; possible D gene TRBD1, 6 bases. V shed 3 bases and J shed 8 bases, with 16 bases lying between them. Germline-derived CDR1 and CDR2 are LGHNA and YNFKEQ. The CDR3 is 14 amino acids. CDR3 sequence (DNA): TGTGCCAGCAGCCATCCAGAACAGGGAGGCGGCTACACCTTC. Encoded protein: CASSHPEQGGGYTF.

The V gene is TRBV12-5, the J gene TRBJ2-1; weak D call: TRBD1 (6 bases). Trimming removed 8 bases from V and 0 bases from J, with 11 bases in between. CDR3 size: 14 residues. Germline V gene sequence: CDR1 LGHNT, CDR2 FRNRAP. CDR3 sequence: CASKQGGSYNEQFF. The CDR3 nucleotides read TGTGCTAGTAAACAGGGTGGCTCCTACAATGAGCAGTTCTTC.

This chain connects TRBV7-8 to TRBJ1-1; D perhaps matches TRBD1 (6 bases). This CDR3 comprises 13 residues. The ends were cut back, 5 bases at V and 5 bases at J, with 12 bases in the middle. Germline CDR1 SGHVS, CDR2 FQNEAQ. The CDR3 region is CASSLTGSTEAFF. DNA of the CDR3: TGTGCCAGCAGCCTGACAGGTAGTACTGAAGCTTTCTTT.

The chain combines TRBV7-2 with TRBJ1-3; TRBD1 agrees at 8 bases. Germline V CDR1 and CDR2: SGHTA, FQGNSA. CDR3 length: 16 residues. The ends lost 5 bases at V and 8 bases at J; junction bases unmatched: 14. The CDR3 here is CASSKRNPGQEDTIYF. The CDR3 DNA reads TGTGCCAGCAGCAAAAGAAATCCGGGACAGGAGGACACCATATATTTT.

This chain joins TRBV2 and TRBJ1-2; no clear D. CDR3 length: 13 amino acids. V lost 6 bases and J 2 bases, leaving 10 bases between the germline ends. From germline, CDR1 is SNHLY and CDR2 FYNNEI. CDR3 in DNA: TGTGCCAGCAGGAACTCGGGGAACTATGGCTACACCTTC. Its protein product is CASRNSGNYGYTF.

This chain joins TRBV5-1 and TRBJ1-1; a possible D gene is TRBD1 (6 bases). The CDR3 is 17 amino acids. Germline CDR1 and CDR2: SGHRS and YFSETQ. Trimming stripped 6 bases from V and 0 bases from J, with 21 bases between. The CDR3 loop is CASNPRGTGIVNTEAFF. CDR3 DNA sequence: TGCGCCAGCAACCCCAGAGGAACAGGGATCGTGAACACTGAAGCTTTCTTT.

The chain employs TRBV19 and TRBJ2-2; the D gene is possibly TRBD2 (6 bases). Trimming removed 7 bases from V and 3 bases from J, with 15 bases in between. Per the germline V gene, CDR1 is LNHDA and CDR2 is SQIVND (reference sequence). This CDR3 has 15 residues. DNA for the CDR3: TGTGCCAGTAAGGAGGGAAAATGGGACACCGGGGAGCTGTTTTTT. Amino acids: CASKEGKWDTGELFF.

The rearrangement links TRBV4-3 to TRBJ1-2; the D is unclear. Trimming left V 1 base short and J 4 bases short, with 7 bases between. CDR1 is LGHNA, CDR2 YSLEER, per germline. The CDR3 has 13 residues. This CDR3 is CASSQVRGYGYTF. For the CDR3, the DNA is TGCGCCAGCAGCCAAGTTCGCGGCTATGGCTACACCTTC.

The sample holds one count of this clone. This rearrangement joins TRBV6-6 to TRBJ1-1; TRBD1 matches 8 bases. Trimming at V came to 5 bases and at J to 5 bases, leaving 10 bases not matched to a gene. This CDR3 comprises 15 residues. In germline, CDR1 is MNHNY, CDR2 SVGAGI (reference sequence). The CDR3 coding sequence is TGTGCCAGCAGTGATCGGACAGGGACGGGGACTGAAGCTTTCTTT. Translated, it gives CASSDRTGTGTEAFF.

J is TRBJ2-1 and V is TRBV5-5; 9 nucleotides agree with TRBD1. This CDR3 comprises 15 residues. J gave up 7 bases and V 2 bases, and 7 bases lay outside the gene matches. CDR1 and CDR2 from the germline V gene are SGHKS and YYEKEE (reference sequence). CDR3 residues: CASSFGQGFHNEQFF. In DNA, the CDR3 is TGTGCCAGCAGCTTTGGACAGGGGTTTCATAATGAGCAGTTCTTC.

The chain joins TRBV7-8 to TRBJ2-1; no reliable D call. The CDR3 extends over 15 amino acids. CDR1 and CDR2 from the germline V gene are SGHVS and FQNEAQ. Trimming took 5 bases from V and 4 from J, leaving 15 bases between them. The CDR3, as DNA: TGTGCCAGCAGCCTTAACACAGCAAGTTACAATGAGCAGTTCTTC. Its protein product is CASSLNTASYNEQFF.

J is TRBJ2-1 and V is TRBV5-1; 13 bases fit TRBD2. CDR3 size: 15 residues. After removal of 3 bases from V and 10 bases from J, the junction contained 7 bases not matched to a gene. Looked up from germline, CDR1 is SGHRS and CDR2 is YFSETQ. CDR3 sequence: CASSWVLAGGGEQFF. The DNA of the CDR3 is TGCGCCAGCAGCTGGGTACTAGCGGGAGGGGGAGAGCAGTTCTTC.

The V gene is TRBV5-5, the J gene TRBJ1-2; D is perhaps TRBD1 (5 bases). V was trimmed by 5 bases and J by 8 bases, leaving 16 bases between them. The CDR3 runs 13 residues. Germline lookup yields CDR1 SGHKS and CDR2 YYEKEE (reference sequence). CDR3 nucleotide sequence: TGTGCCAGCAGTTCATCCCCGGGGGTAGGCTACACCTTC. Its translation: CASSSSPGVGYTF.

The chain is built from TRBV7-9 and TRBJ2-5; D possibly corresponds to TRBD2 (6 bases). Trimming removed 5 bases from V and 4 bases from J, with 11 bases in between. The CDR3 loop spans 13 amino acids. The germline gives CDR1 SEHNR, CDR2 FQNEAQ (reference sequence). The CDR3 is CASSLVGGETQYF. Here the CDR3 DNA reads TGTGCCAGCAGCCTAGTCGGGGGAGAGACCCAGTACTTC.

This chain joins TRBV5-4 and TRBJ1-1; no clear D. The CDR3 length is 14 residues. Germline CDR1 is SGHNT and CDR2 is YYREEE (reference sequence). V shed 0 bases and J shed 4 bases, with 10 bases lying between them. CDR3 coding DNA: TGTGCCAGCAGCTTGGTCCGGGAGAGCACTGAAGCTTTCTTT. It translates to CASSLVRESTEAFF.

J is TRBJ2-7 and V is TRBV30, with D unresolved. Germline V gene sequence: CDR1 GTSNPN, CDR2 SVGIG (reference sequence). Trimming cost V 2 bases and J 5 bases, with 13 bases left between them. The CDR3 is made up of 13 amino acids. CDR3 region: CAWSWRRAHEQYF. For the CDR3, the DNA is TGTGCCTGGAGTTGGCGAAGGGCCCACGAGCAGTACTTC.

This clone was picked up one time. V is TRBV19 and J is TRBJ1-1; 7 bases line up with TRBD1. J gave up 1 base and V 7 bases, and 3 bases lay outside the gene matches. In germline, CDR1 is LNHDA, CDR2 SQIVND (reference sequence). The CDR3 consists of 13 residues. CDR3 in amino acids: CASTWDRNTEAFF. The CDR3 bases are TGTGCCAGTACTTGGGACAGGAACACTGAAGCTTTCTTT.

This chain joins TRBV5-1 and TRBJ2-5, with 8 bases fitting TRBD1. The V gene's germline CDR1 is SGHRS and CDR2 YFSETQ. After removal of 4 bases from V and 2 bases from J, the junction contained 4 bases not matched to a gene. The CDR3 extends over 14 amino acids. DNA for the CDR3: TGCGCCAGCAGCGGACAGGGACCGCAAGAGACCCAGTACTTC. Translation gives CASSGQGPQETQYF.

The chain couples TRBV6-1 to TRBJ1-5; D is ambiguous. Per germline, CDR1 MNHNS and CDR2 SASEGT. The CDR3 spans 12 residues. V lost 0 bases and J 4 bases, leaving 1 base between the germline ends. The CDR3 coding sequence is TGTGCCAGCAGTGAAGCGAATCAGCCCCAGCATTTT. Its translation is CASSEANQPQHF.

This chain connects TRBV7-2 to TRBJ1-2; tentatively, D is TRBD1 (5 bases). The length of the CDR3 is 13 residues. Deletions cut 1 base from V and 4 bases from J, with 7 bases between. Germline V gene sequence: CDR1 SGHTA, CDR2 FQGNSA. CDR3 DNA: TGTGCCAGCAGCTTAGACAGGATCTATGGCTACACCTTC. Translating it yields CASSLDRIYGYTF.

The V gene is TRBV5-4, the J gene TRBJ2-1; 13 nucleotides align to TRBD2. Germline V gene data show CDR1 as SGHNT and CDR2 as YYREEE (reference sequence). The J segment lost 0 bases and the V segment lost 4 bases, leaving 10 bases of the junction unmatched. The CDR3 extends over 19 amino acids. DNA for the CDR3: TGTGCCAGCAGCGCGGGACTAGCGGGGTCAAGGGCCTCCTACAATGAGCAGTTCTTC. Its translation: CASSAGLAGSRASYNEQFF.

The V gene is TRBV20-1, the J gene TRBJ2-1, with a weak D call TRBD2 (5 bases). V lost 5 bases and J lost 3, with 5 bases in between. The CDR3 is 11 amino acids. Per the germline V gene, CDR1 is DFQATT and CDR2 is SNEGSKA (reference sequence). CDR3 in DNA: TGCAGTGCTGAGGGCTACAATGAGCAGTTCTTC. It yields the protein CSAEGYNEQFF.

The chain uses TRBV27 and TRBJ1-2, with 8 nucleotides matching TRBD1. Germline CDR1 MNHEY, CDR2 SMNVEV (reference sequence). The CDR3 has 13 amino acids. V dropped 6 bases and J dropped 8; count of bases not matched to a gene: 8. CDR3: CASSRDRGKGYTF. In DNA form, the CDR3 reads TGTGCCAGCAGCCGCGACAGGGGTAAGGGCTACACCTTC.

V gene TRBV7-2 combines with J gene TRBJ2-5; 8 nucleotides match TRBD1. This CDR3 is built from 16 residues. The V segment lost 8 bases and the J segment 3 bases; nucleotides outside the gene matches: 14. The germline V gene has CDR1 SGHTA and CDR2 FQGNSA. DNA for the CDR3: TGTGCCAGCGGACTCACCGGGACAGGCATTAAAGAGACCCAGTACTTC. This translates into CASGLTGTGIKETQYF.

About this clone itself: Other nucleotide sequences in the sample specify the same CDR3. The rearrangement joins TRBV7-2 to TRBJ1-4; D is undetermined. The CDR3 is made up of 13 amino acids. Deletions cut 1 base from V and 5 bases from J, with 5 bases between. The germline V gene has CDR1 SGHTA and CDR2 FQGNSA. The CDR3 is CASSLEANEKLFF. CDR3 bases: TGTGCCAGCAGCTTAGAGGCCAATGAAAAACTGTTTTTT.

The CDR3 coding sequence is TGTGCCAGTAGTATTAGGAGGGCAGTTCCCTCCGATAAACAAGCAACTAATGAAAAACTGTTTTTT. Residues: CASSIRRAVPSDKQATNEKLFF. V usage is TRBV19 and J usage is TRBJ1-4; D ambiguous. This CDR3 contains 22 residues. Trimming stripped 3 bases from V and 0 bases from J, with 29 bases between. Germline loops: CDR1 LNHDA, CDR2 SQIVND (reference sequence).

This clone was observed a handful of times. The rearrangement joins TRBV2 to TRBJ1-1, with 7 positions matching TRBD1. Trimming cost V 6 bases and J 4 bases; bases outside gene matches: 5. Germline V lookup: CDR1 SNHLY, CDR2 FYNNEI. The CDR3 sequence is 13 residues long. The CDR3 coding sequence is TGTGCCAGCAGGACAGGGTGGACCACTGAAGCTTTCTTT. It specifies CASRTGWTTEAFF.

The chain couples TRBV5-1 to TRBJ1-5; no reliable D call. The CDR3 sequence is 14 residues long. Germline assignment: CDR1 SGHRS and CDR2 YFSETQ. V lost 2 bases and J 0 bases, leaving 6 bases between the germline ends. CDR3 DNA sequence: TGCGCCAGCAGCTTCGGCCATAGCAATCAGCCCCAGCATTTT. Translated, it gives CASSFGHSNQPQHF.